A single sample is the source of the 11 T cell receptor beta chains below, sequenced in a study of T cell responses to AZD1222 COVID-19 vaccine. Assay used: immunoSEQ multiplex PCR; TCRdb lists only in-frame clones, some missing. Among 85,000 to 120,000 clones listed, roughly 83% were seen once. The specimen was peripheral blood, collected on day 0 of AZD1222 vaccination. Every receptor here comes from an adult in good health.

This chain uses TRBV11-2 with TRBJ2-1; D is possibly TRBD1 (6 bases). Germline V gives CDR1 SGHAT, CDR2 FQNNGV. Trimming cost V 5 bases and J 6 bases, with 8 bases left between them. This CDR3 comprises 12 residues. CDR3 in amino acids: CASSRGGNEQFF. CDR3 sequence (DNA): TGTGCCAGCAGCCGAGGGGGCAATGAGCAGTTCTTC.

The rearrangement uses TRBV29-1 and TRBJ1-2; TRBD1 matches 7 bases. The germline gives CDR1 SQVTM, CDR2 ANQGSEA. The CDR3 contains 11 residues. J was trimmed by 10 bases and V by 5 bases; bases with no gene match: 7. The CDR3 region has the DNA TGCAGCGTTAGGGGGCAGGGTTTCTACACCTTC. Translated, it gives CSVRGQGFYTF.

This clone occurred once. The chain recombines TRBV7-2 with TRBJ2-5; TRBD2 is a possible D gene (7 bases). V was shortened by 5 bases and J by 1 base, with 11 bases between the two germline ends. In germline, CDR1 is SGHTA, CDR2 FQGNSA. The CDR3 covers 14 residues. CDR3 coding DNA: TGTGCCAGCAGCCTGGGGGGGCTCCAAGAGACCCAGTACTTC. Translation: CASSLGGLQETQYF.

This clone occurred a few times. J is TRBJ2-5 and V is TRBV7-9, with TRBD1 matching 8 bases. CDR1 and CDR2 (germline): SEHNR, FQNEAQ (reference sequence). V gave up 5 bases and J gave up 1 base; unmatched junction bases: 6. This CDR3 has 15 amino acids. The CDR3 here is CASSLMGQAQETQYF. The CDR3 DNA reads as TGTGCCAGCAGCCTAATGGGACAGGCCCAAGAGACCCAGTACTTC.

The chain has TRBV5-1 and TRBJ1-2; 7 positions match TRBD1. CDR1 is SGHRS, CDR2 YFSETQ, per germline. The CDR3 is 15 amino acids. V lost 5 bases and J lost 4; bases outside the gene matches: 11. This chain's CDR3 is CASRQGSGGGYGYTF. The CDR3, as DNA: TGCGCCAGCAGACAAGGGTCAGGGGGAGGCTATGGCTACACCTTC.

The rearrangement joins TRBV27 to TRBJ1-2; the D gene is possibly TRBD1 (6 bases). The CDR3 is 15 residues long. From germline, CDR1 is MNHEY and CDR2 SMNVEV (reference sequence). V was cut by 4 bases and J by 0 bases, with 12 bases left in between. CDR3 DNA sequence: TGTGCCAGCAGTTCTCGGGGGGCGACTAACTATGGCTACACCTTC. Its translation is CASSSRGATNYGYTF.

This rearrangement joins TRBV30 to TRBJ1-2; D is possibly TRBD1 (6 bases). V gave up 0 bases and J gave up 5 bases, with 16 bases separating them. Germline V gene sequence: CDR1 GTSNPN, CDR2 SVGIG (reference sequence). CDR3 size: 15 residues. CDR3 nucleotides: TGTGCCTGGAGTGTTAGGGCAGGGGTGGGATATGGCTACACCTTC. Translated, it gives CAWSVRAGVGYGYTF. Supplemented by reference TRBV30 and TRBJ1-2, the full variable domain reads SQTIHQWPATLVQPVGSPLSLECTVEGTSNPNLYWYRQAAGRGLQLLFYSVGIGQISSEVPQNLSASRPQDRQFILSSKKLLLSDSGFYLCAWSVRAGVGYGYTFGSGTRLTVV.

This chain joins TRBV3-1 (or the pseudogene TRBV3-2) and TRBJ2-1; D ambiguous. Germline loops: CDR1 LGHDT, CDR2 YNNKEL (reference sequence). Deletions cut 4 bases from V and 7 bases from J, with 8 bases between. The CDR3 contains 12 residues. CDR3 in amino acids: CASSLFRNEQFF. The CDR3 DNA is TGTGCCAGCAGCCTGTTTCGAAATGAGCAGTTCTTC.

This clone was detected only once. The V call is TRBV23-1, the J call TRBJ1-1; possibly TRBD1 for D (5 bases). TRBV23-1 falls under the ORF class, with uncertain function. The CDR3 spans 15 residues. With 6 bases removed from V and 6 bases from J, the gap between germline ends came to 20 bases. CDR3 protein: CASSHDRPESAEAFF. CDR3 nucleotides: TGCGCCAGCAGCCATGACAGACCGGAGTCCGCTGAAGCTTTCTTT.

V gene TRBV12-3 or TRBV12-4 combines with J gene TRBJ1-1; D is possibly TRBD1 (5 bases). CDR3 length: 11 amino acids. The ends were cut back, 7 bases at V and 11 bases at J, with 14 bases in the middle. The CDR3 sequence: CASTPREGAFF. CDR3 bases: TGTGCCAGCACCCCACGCGAGGGGGCTTTCTTT.

The CDR3 DNA follows: TGTGCCAGCAGTTTTGCGGAGACCCAGTACTTC. Protein sequence: CASSFAETQYF. The V and J genes are TRBV6-1 and TRBJ2-5; no reliable D call. Germline CDR1 is MNHNS and CDR2 is SASEGT. V was trimmed by 5 bases and J by 5 bases, leaving 6 bases between them. The CDR3 has 11 amino acids.